This T cell receptor beta chain was profiled in a study of blood T cell repertoires in COVID-19. For the study at large: Sites across the United States, Italy and Spain contributed samples from acute and convalescent COVID-19. PBMCs, B-cell-depleted T cells, or T cells provided the cDNA or gDNA that made up the material.

Germline loops: CDR1 ENHRY, CDR2 SYGVKD. With V trimmed by 11 bases and J by 4 bases, 15 bases remained unmatched. This CDR3 has 16 residues. In the source study's methods: Amplification with reference gene primers provided the estimates of nucleated cell counts. TCRdb's table, derived via immunoSEQ multiplex PCR, lists solely in-frame clones and lacks some. Clone size and V and J calls were adopted from that table, with D and trimming inferred from the DNA. This table has 150,000 to 200,000 clones, approximately 86% appearing once. The V call is TRBV10-3, the J call TRBJ1-5; 9 nucleotides agree with TRBD1. Source material: peripheral blood. The sequence was obtained from a man aged 65-85 years with active or convalescent COVID-19. CDR3 sequence reads: CAQTGAETGGNQPQHF. The CDR3 nucleotides are TGTGCCCAGACGGGGGCGGAGACAGGGGGAAATCAGCCCCAGCATTTT.